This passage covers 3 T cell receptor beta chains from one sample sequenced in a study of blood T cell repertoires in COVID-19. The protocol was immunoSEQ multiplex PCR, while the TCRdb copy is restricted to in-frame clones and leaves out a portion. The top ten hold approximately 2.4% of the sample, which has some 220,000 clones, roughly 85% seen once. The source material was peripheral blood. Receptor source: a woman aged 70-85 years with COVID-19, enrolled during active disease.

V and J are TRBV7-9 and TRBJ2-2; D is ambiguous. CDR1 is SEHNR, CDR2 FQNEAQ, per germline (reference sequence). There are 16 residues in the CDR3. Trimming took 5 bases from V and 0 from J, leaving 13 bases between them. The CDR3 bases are TGTGCCAGCAGCCCGACTTCCCCTACGAACACCGGGGAGCTGTTTTTT. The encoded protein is CASSPTSPTNTGELFF.

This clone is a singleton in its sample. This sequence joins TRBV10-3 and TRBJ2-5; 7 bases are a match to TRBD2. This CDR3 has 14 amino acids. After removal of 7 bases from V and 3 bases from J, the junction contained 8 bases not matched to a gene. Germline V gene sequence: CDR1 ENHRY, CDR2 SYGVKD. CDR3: CAIKKSSGEETQYF. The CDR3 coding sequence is TGTGCCATCAAAAAGTCGAGCGGGGAAGAGACCCAGTACTTC.

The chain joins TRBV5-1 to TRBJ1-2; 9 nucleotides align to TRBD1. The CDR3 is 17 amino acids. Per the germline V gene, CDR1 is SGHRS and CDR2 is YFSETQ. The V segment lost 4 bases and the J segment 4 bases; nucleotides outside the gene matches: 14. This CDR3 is CASSLYRGQGLIYGYTF. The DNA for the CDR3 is TGCGCCAGCAGCCTCTACCGGGGACAGGGACTGATCTATGGCTACACCTTC.